A single sample gave rise to the 11 T cell receptor beta chains below, sequenced in a study of shared clonotypes between healthy human individuals (dated by TCRdb to the early 2020s). Receptor amplification or capture employed the immunoSEQ multiplex PCR assay. As stored in TCRdb, this immuneACCESS dataset retains in-frame rearrangements with V and J assigned. A fraction of the clones does not appear; measured against another copy, unresolved V genes explain less than half of the discrepancy, and the remainder lacks a known reason. In this sample the table shows about 480,000 clones, 75% to 80% of which occur a single time. The ten largest clones take up around 13% of the sample. The sample consisted of PBMCs. All receptors derive from a woman aged 40 to 50 in good health. Some clones in this sample may be carry-over from other donors' samples.

The CDR3: CASSASGTRDNEQFF. CDR3 in DNA: TGTGCCAGTAGTGCTTCCGGGACCCGGGACAATGAGCAGTTCTTC. The chain links TRBV19 to TRBJ2-1; the D call may be TRBD1 or TRBD2 (5 bases each). CDR1 and CDR2 (germline): LNHDA, SQIVND (reference sequence). The CDR3 covers 15 residues. The V and J ends lost 5 bases and 5 bases respectively, with 16 bases between them.

The V and J genes are TRBV15 and TRBJ2-1; TRBD2 matches at 7 bases. V lost 0 bases, J lost 10 bases, and 6 bases stayed unmatched. The CDR3 runs 14 residues. Germline values: CDR1 LNHNV, CDR2 YYDKDF (reference sequence). DNA for the CDR3: TGTGCCACCAGCAGAGATCAAGCAGCGGGAGAGCAGTTCTTC. Translating gives CATSRDQAAGEQFF.

The gene calls are TRBV6-1 and TRBJ1-1, with D unresolved. Germline V CDR1 and CDR2: MNHNS, SASEGT. V dropped 7 bases and J dropped 5 bases, with 8 bases sitting between them. This CDR3 region has 11 residues. The CDR3 spells CASKDFTEAFF. CDR3 DNA sequence: TGTGCCAGCAAGGATTTTACTGAAGCTTTCTTT.

CDR3 loop: CASSKTDPFDEQFF. CDR3 in DNA: TGTGCCAGCAGCAAAACGGACCCCTTCGATGAGCAGTTCTTC. The J gene is TRBJ2-1, the V gene TRBV11-2, with D hard to call. This CDR3 region has 14 residues. Germline V CDR1 and CDR2: SGHAT, FQNNGV. Between the trimmed V and J ends, which lost 5 bases and 8 bases, there was a span of 16 bases.

The genes are TRBV18 and TRBJ1-3; D unresolved. Looked up from germline, CDR1 is KGHSH and CDR2 is LQKENI. There are 19 residues in the CDR3. Trimming shortened V by 3 bases and J by 0 bases, and 21 bases separated the two germline ends. The CDR3 DNA sequence: TGTGCCAGCTCACCCACTTCATCACGCGTAACAAGCTCTGGAAACACCATATATTTT. It yields the protein CASSPTSSRVTSSGNTIYF.

The rearrangement joins TRBV7-9 to TRBJ2-7, with D perhaps being TRBD1 or TRBD2 (6 bases each). V was trimmed by 1 base and J by 4 bases, leaving 14 bases between them. The CDR3 consists of 15 residues. In germline, CDR1 is SEHNR, CDR2 FQNEAQ (reference sequence). CDR3 bases: TGTGCCAGCAGCTTAGTGGGGGGCGGCCAATACGAGCAGTACTTC. Translating it yields CASSLVGGGQYEQYF.

V is TRBV11-2 and J is TRBJ2-5; 9 nucleotides line up with TRBD1. V gave up 4 bases and J gave up 2 bases; unmatched junction bases: 5. The germline V gene encodes CDR1 SGHAT and CDR2 FQNNGV. There are 15 residues in the CDR3. The CDR3 nucleotides read TGTGCCAGCAGCTCGGGGACAGGGACGCAAGAGACCCAGTACTTC. This sequence encodes CASSSGTGTQETQYF. The full variable domain, with the rest looked up from reference TRBV11-2 and TRBJ2-5, is EAGVAQSPRYKIIEKRQSVAFWCNPISGHATLYWYQQILGQGPKLLIQFQNNGVVDDSQLPKDRFSAERLKGVDSTLKIQPAKLEDSAVYLCASSSGTGTQETQYFGPGTRLLVL.

This chain connects TRBV7-6 to TRBJ2-7, with 8 positions matching TRBD1. The CDR3 runs to 14 residues. V lost 5 bases to trimming and J lost 3 bases; unmatched junction nucleotides: 6. Per the germline V gene, CDR1 is SGHVS and CDR2 is FNYEAQ. CDR3 sequence reads: CASSQGQAFYEQYF. The CDR3 DNA follows: TGTGCCAGCAGCCAGGGACAGGCTTTCTACGAGCAGTACTTC.

V gene TRBV30 combines with J gene TRBJ1-1, with a weak D call TRBD1 (6 bases). Per the germline V gene, CDR1 is GTSNPN and CDR2 is SVGIG (reference sequence). Trimming took 2 bases from V and 1 from J, leaving 11 bases between them. This CDR3 region has 14 residues. The CDR3 coding sequence is TGTGCCTGGAGTACCGGGACAACGAACACTGAAGCTTTCTTT. Encoded protein: CAWSTGTTNTEAFF.

The genes are TRBV15 and TRBJ1-4; D unresolved. CDR1 is LNHNV and CDR2 is YYDKDF in the germline V gene (reference sequence). V lost 5 bases, J lost 10 bases, and 17 bases lay in between. This CDR3 is 14 amino acids long. This chain's CDR3 is CATSLSPARAKLFF. The CDR3 bases are TGTGCCACCAGCTTGTCCCCGGCAAGGGCAAAACTGTTTTTT.

The V and J genes are TRBV30 and TRBJ2-3; D is unclear. This CDR3 has 14 residues. Per germline, CDR1 GTSNPN and CDR2 SVGIG (reference sequence). Trimming pared 0 bases from V and 3 bases from J, leaving 10 bases between. Here the CDR3 reads CAWSVPWATDTQYF. CDR3 coding DNA: TGTGCCTGGAGTGTACCTTGGGCAACAGATACGCAGTATTTT.